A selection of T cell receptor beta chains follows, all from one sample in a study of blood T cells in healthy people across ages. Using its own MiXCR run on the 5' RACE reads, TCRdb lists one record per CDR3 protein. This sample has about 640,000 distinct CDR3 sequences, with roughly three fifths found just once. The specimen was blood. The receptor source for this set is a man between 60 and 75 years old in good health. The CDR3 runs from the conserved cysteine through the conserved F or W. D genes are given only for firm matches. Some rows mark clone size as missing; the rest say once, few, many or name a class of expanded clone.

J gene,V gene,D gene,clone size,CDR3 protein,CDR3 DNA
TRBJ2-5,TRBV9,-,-,CASSATGTLQQETQYF,TGTGCCAGCAGCGCCACCGGGACATTACAACAAGAGACCCAGTACTTC
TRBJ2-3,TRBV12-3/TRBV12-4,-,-,CASRADADTQYF,TGTGCCAGCAGAGCTGACGCAGATACGCAGTATTTT
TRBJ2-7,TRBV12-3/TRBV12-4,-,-,CATAPSSYNEQYF,TGTGCCACCGCTCCCTCCTCCTACAATGAGCAGTACTTC
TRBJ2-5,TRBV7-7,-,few,CASSPAGTPQETQYF,TGTGCCAGCAGCCCGGCGGGGACACCCCAAGAGACCCAGTACTTC
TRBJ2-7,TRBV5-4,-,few,CASSPAGTNLYNEQYF,TGTGCCAGCAGCCCGGCCGGGACAAACCTTTACAATGAGCAGTACTTC
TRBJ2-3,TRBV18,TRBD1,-,CASSPDRGADTQYF,TGTGCCAGCTCACCGGACAGGGGAGCAGATACGCAGTATTTT
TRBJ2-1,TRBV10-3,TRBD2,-,CAISESKVKDSGRFYNEQFF,TGTGCCATCAGTGAGTCGAAGGTTAAGGATAGCGGGAGGTTTTACAATGAGCAGTTCTTC
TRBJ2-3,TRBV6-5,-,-,CASRRAGAGDTQYF,TGTGCCAGCAGGCGCGCGGGGGCCGGAGATACGCAGTATTTT
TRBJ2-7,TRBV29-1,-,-,CSVIGASPYEQYF,TGCAGCGTTATAGGCGCGTCCCCCTACGAGCAGTACTTC
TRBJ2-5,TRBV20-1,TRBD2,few,CSASSGGQETQYF,TGCAGTGCTAGTAGCGGGGGGCAAGAGACCCAGTACTTC
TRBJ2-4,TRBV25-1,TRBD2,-,CASSKWAGENIQYF,TGTGCCAGCAGTAAATGGGCGGGGGAAAACATTCAGTACTTC
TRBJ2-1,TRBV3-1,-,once,CASSQGPPGTLGFNEQFF,TGTGCCAGCAGCCAAGGCCCACCCGGAACGCTGGGTTTCAATGAGCAGTTCTTC
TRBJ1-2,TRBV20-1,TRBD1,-,CSARAADRGPSYGYTF,TGCAGTGCTAGAGCCGCGGACAGGGGCCCGTCTTATGGCTACACCTTC
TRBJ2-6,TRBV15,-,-,CATSRDRVTSSGANVLTF,TGTGCCACCAGCAGAGATCGGGTAACGAGCTCTGGGGCCAACGTCCTGACTTTC
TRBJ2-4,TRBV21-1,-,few,CASSNHRECNIQYF,TGTGCCAGCAGCAACCACAGGGAATGTAACATTCAGTACTTC
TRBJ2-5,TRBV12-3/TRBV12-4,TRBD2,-,CASSFRAGGRETQYF,TGTGCCAGCAGTTTCCGAGCGGGGGGGCGGGAGACCCAGTACTTC
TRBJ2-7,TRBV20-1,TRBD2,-,CSARRTRASGEQYF,TGCAGTGCTAGGCGGACTAGGGCCTCTGGGGAGCAGTACTTC
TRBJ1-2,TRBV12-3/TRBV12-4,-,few,CASSSTRGAYNYGYTF,TGTGCCAGCAGCTCGACGAGGGGGGCGTACAACTATGGCTACACCTTC
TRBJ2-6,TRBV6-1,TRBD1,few,CASTWQGESGANVLTF,TGTGCCAGCACTTGGCAGGGGGAAAGTGGGGCCAACGTCCTGACTTTC
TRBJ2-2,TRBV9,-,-,CASSVAGTKNTGELFF,TGTGCCAGCAGCGTAGCCGGGACAAAGAACACCGGGGAGCTGTTTTTT
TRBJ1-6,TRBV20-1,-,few,CSARDLEGGTLHF,TGCAGTGCTAGAGATCTGGAAGGGGGGACCCTCCACTTT
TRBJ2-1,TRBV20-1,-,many,CSARDVANNEQFF,TGCAGTGCTAGAGATGTAGCGAACAATGAGCAGTTCTTC
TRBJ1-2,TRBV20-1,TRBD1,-,CSAPTKGQNYGYTF,TGCAGTGCCCCAACCAAGGGACAGAACTATGGCTACACCTTC
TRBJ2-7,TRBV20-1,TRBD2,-,CSARDAGLAGGYHSYEQYF,TGCAGTGCTAGGGATGCGGGGCTAGCGGGGGGCTACCACTCCTACGAGCAGTACTTC
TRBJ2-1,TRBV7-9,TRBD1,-,CASSLKWWDREFNEQFF,TGTGCCAGCAGCTTAAAGTGGTGGGACAGGGAGTTCAATGAGCAGTTCTTC
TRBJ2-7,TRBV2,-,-,CASSESQYYEQYF,TGTGCCAGCAGTGAAAGCCAGTACTACGAGCAGTACTTC
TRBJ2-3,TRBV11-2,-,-,CASSTRTPPDTQYF,TGTGCCAGCAGCACCCGAACCCCGCCAGATACGCAGTATTTT